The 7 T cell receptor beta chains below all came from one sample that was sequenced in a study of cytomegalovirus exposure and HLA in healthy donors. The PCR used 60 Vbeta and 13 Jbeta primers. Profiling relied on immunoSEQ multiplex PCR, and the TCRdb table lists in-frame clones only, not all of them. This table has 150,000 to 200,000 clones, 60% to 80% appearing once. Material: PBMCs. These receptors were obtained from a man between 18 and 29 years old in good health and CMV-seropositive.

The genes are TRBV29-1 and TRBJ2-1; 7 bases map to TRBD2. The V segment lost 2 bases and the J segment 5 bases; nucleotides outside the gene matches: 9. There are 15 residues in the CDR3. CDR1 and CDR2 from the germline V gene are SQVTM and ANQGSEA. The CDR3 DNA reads TGCAGCGTTGAAAGGCGAACTAGCGCGAACAATGAGCAGTTCTTC. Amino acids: CSVERRTSANNEQFF.

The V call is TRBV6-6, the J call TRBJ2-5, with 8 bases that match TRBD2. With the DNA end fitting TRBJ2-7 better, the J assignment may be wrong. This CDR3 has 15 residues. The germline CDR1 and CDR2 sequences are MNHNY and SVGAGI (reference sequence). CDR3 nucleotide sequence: TGTGCCAGCAGTTATAGCCTAGCGGGCATTTACGAGCAGTACTTC. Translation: CASSYSLAGIYEQYF.

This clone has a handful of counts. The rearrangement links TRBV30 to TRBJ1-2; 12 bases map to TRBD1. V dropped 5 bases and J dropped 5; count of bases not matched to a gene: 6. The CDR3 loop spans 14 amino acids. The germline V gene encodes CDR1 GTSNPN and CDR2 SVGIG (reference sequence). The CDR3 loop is CAWGPGQGAYGYTF. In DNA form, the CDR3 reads TGTGCCTGGGGCCCGGGACAGGGGGCTTATGGCTACACCTTC.

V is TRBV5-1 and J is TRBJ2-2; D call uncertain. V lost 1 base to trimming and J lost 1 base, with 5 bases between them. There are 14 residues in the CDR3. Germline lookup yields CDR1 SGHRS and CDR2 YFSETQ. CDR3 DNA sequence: TGCGCCAGCAGCTTGTCAGAGAACACCGGGGAGCTGTTTTTT. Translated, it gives CASSLSENTGELFF.

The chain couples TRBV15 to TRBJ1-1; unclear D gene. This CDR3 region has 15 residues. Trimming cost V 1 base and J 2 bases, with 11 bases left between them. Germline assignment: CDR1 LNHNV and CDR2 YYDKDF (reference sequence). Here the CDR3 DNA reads TGTGCCACCAGCAGAGTTCGAGGCGTAAACACTGAAGCTTTCTTT. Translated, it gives CATSRVRGVNTEAFF.

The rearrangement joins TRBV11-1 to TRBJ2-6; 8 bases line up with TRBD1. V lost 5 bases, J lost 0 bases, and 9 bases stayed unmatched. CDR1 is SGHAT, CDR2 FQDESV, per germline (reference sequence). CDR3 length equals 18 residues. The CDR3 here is CASSRRTGLSSGANVLTF. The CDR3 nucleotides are TGTGCCAGCAGCCGCCGGACAGGGTTGAGCTCTGGGGCCAACGTCCTGACTTTC.

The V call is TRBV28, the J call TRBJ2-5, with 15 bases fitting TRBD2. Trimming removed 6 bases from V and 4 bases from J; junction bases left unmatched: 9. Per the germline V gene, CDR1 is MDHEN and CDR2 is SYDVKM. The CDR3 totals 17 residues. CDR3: CASRGLAGGQGTETQYF. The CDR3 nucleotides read TGTGCCAGCAGGGGACTAGCGGGAGGTCAGGGTACAGAGACCCAGTACTTC.